The 31 T cell receptor beta chains below come from one sample, sequenced in a study of blood T cell repertoires in COVID-19. Assay used: immunoSEQ multiplex PCR; TCRdb lists only in-frame clones, some missing. The sample comprises roughly 180,000 clones, 65% to 90% of which are singletons, and around 8.3% rests with the top ten. The sample taken for sequencing was peripheral blood. These TCRs come from a man aged 55-75 years with acute or convalescent COVID-19.

CDR3 in amino acids: CASSPGQANYGYTF. The CDR3 bases are TGTGCCAGCTCACCTGGACAGGCTAACTATGGCTACACCTTC. The chain uses TRBV18 and TRBJ1-2; 7 nucleotides agree with TRBD1. Trimming removed 3 bases from V and 0 bases from J; junction bases left unmatched: 1. This CDR3 is 14 amino acids long. From germline, CDR1 is KGHSH and CDR2 LQKENI.

This clone was counted once. The same CDR3 arises from other DNA sequences in this sample as well. The V and J genes are TRBV5-1 and TRBJ2-3; TRBD2 matches at 7 bases. J lost 4 bases, V lost 4 bases, and 6 bases had no gene match. Germline CDR1 reads SGHRS; CDR2 reads YFSETQ. This CDR3 spans 14 amino acids. The DNA of the CDR3 is TGCGCCAGCAGCCCCCTGGCGGGAGCAGATACGCAGTATTTT. This sequence encodes CASSPLAGADTQYF.

The chain has TRBV6-5 and TRBJ2-3, with D tentatively TRBD2 (5 bases). Trimming cost V 0 bases and J 12 bases, with 13 bases left between them. Germline-derived CDR1 and CDR2 are MNHEY and SVGAGI. This CDR3 spans 13 amino acids. As DNA, the CDR3 is TGTGCCAGCAGTTACTCGAGGGCTCAGAGCCAGTATTTT. This sequence encodes CASSYSRAQSQYF.

The rearrangement uses TRBV7-2 and TRBJ2-1; D remains unclear. The V and J ends lost 0 bases and 4 bases respectively, with 4 bases between them. The CDR3 has 13 residues. Per germline, CDR1 SGHTA and CDR2 FQGNSA. This CDR3 reads CASSLARYNEQFF. The CDR3 DNA follows: TGTGCCAGCAGCTTAGCGAGGTACAATGAGCAGTTCTTC.

This clone was observed a few times. The chain couples TRBV5-1 to TRBJ1-1; 8 bases are shared with TRBD1. V lost 7 bases to trimming and J lost 5 bases; unmatched junction nucleotides: 10. Germline CDR1 and CDR2: SGHRS and YFSETQ. CDR3 length: 14 amino acids. For the CDR3, the DNA is TGCGCCAGCCTACCAGGGGGCTCGGGGACTGAAGCTTTCTTT. This translates into CASLPGGSGTEAFF.

The chain is built from TRBV9 and TRBJ2-3; 10 positions match TRBD2. Germline CDR1 is SGDLS and CDR2 is YYNGEE. After removal of 0 bases from V and 3 bases from J, the junction contained 7 bases not matched to a gene. The CDR3 runs to 17 residues. The CDR3 DNA reads TGTGCCAGCAGCGTAGGAATTACTAGCGGGACTACAGATACGCAGTATTTT. Residues: CASSVGITSGTTDTQYF. The variable domain in full, with the rest retrieved from reference TRBV9 and TRBJ2-3, is DSGVTQTPKHLITATGQRVTLRCSPRSGDLSVYWYQQSLDQGLQFLIQYYNGEERAKGNILERFSAQQFPDLHSELNLSSLELGDSALYFCASSVGITSGTTDTQYFGPGTRLTVL.

The chain carries TRBV30 and TRBJ1-1, with 7 bases lining up with TRBD1. V shed 8 bases and J 1 base; nucleotides not matched to a gene: 1. CDR3 size: 11 residues. Germline V gene data show CDR1 as GTSNPN and CDR2 as SVGIG (reference sequence). CDR3 sequence: CAQGENTEAFF. CDR3 in DNA: TGTGCCCAGGGGGAGAACACTGAAGCTTTCTTT.

V usage is TRBV10-1 and J usage is TRBJ2-1, with D possibly being TRBD1 (6 bases). The CDR3 is 13 amino acids. With 8 bases removed from V and 3 bases from J, the gap between germline ends came to 11 bases. Germline V gene sequence: CDR1 WNHNN, CDR2 SYGVQD (reference sequence). CDR3 nucleotide sequence: TGCGCCAGCGGCAGGGACAACTACAATGAGCAGTTCTTC. Translation: CASGRDNYNEQFF.

The chain carries TRBV28 and TRBJ1-1; TRBD1 matches at 7 bases. The length of the CDR3 is 15 residues. With 6 bases clipped from V and 4 bases from J, the junction kept 11 bases outside the gene matches. Germline CDR1 and CDR2: MDHEN and SYDVKM. CDR3 DNA sequence: TGTGCCAGCAGGCATCACAGGGGTTATGCCACTGAAGCTTTCTTT. Translated: CASRHHRGYATEAFF.

The rearrangement uses TRBV6-6 and TRBJ1-2; 12 bases agree with TRBD1. V lost 0 bases, J lost 8 bases, and 7 bases stayed unmatched. This CDR3 has 16 amino acids. Germline CDR1 reads MNHNY; CDR2 reads SVGAGI (reference sequence). CDR3 amino acids: CASSYSGDRGLRGYTF. Written as DNA, the CDR3 is TGTGCCAGCAGTTACTCGGGGGACAGGGGGCTTCGGGGCTACACCTTC.

The count of this clone is one. V usage is TRBV6-5 and J usage is TRBJ2-5; D gene uncertain. This CDR3 is 10 amino acids long. From germline, CDR1 is MNHEY and CDR2 SVGAGI. V shed 7 bases and J shed 2 bases, with 2 bases lying between them. DNA of the CDR3: TGTGCCAGCACTCAAGAGACCCAGTACTTC. It is translated as CASTQETQYF.

The rearrangement joins TRBV19 to TRBJ1-2; 8 bases match TRBD1. This CDR3 is 15 amino acids long. V lost 5 bases and J lost 7; bases outside the gene matches: 12. The V gene's germline CDR1 is LNHDA and CDR2 SQIVND (reference sequence). In DNA form, the CDR3 reads TGTGCCAGTAGTCAACTTCTCAGGGGGCCTAGTGGCTACACCTTC. This translates into CASSQLLRGPSGYTF.

The V and J genes are TRBV24-1 and TRBJ2-1; 7 bases map to TRBD2. Unmatched junction bases numbered 13, after V lost 1 base and J lost 8 bases. This CDR3 spans 17 amino acids. CDR1 is KGHDR, CDR2 SFDVKD, per germline. Here the CDR3 DNA reads TGTGCCACCAGTGATTTCTCACTAGCGAGTCAAAGCGATGAGCAGTTCTTC. Translating it yields CATSDFSLASQSDEQFF.

The rearrangement joins TRBV6-5 to TRBJ2-7; D remains unclear. The V and J ends lost 6 bases and 3 bases respectively, with 18 bases between them. Looked up from germline, CDR1 is MNHEY and CDR2 is SVGAGI. The CDR3 spans 15 residues. In DNA form, the CDR3 reads TGTGCCAGCAGAACCTCTGCGGCGACGAACTACGAGCAGTACTTC. Its protein is CASRTSAATNYEQYF.

The V gene is TRBV6-5, the J gene TRBJ2-7, with unresolved D. Trimming removed 4 bases from V and 0 bases from J, with 16 bases in between. The CDR3 consists of 16 residues. CDR1 is MNHEY and CDR2 is SVGAGI in the germline V gene. CDR3 amino acids: CASSFLVSAISYEQYF. The CDR3 region has the DNA TGTGCCAGCAGTTTTCTTGTGAGCGCCATCTCCTACGAGCAGTACTTC.

This clone was observed a few times. The J gene is TRBJ2-2, the V gene TRBV25-1, with 7 bases that match TRBD1. With V trimmed by 5 bases and J by 5 bases, 2 bases remained unmatched. This CDR3 contains 13 residues. CDR1 and CDR2 (germline): MGHDK, SYGVNS. The chain's CDR3 is CASSRQGTGELFF. For the CDR3, the DNA is TGTGCCAGCAGTAGACAGGGTACCGGGGAGCTGTTTTTT.

The chain has TRBV20-1 and TRBJ1-3; the D gene is possibly TRBD1 (5 bases). The CDR3 length is 13 residues. From germline, CDR1 is DFQATT and CDR2 SNEGSKA (reference sequence). V dropped 3 bases and J dropped 4 bases, with 10 bases sitting between them. In nucleotides, the CDR3 is TGCAGTGCTAGTAAGGGGCTCGGAAACACCATATATTTT. The encoded protein is CSASKGLGNTIYF.

The chain uses TRBV18 and TRBJ1-5, with a possible D match to TRBD1 (6 bases). This CDR3 has 15 amino acids. Trimming shortened V by 3 bases and J by 0 bases, and 9 bases separated the two germline ends. Germline V lookup: CDR1 KGHSH, CDR2 LQKENI. The DNA for the CDR3 is TGTGCCAGCTCACCCCAGGGGCATAGCAATCAGCCCCAGCATTTT. Translation gives CASSPQGHSNQPQHF.

The chain combines TRBV24-1 with TRBJ2-3; TRBD2 aligns across 11 bases. Unmatched junction bases numbered 3, after V lost 2 bases and J lost 0 bases. Germline V gene lookup returns CDR1 KGHDR and CDR2 SFDVKD. This CDR3 has 17 amino acids. CDR3 in DNA: TGTGCCACCAGTGATTATTGGACTAGCGGGAGCACAGATACGCAGTATTTT. It yields the protein CATSDYWTSGSTDTQYF.

V and J are TRBV30 and TRBJ2-6, with D tentatively TRBD1 (6 bases). Germline-derived CDR1 and CDR2 are GTSNPN and SVGIG (reference sequence). The CDR3 length is 16 residues. V was cut by 5 bases and J by 1 base, with 15 bases left in between. CDR3 coding DNA: TGTGCCTGGGGGCCGGGACATCTTTCTGGGGCCAACGTCCTGACTTTC. Translating gives CAWGPGHLSGANVLTF.

The chain joins TRBV20-1 to TRBJ1-5, with TRBD1 identical over 10 bases. The J segment lost 6 bases and the V segment lost 3 bases, leaving 14 bases of the junction unmatched. Germline V lookup: CDR1 DFQATT, CDR2 SNEGSKA (reference sequence). The CDR3 is 17 residues long. The CDR3 here is CSASKRQGAWSGQPQHF. CDR3 nucleotide sequence: TGCAGTGCTAGTAAGAGACAGGGGGCTTGGTCAGGTCAGCCCCAGCATTTT.

The chain combines TRBV14 with TRBJ2-1, with TRBD2 identical over 12 bases. Germline CDR1 is SGHDN and CDR2 is FVKESK. This CDR3 is built from 16 residues. The V and J ends lost 3 bases and 5 bases, in that order; junction bases with no gene match: 5. CDR3 loop: CASSQGGLAGNNEQFF. DNA of the CDR3: TGTGCCAGCAGCCAGGGCGGACTAGCGGGGAACAATGAGCAGTTCTTC.

The rearrangement links TRBV2 to TRBJ1-4; possibly TRBD1 for D (5 bases). Trimming left V 4 bases short and J 8 bases short, with 14 bases between. The CDR3 spans 14 residues. CDR1 SNHLY and CDR2 FYNNEI come from the germline V gene. CDR3 DNA sequence: TGTGCCAGCAGTGGGGCAGGGAGGGACGAAAAACTGTTTTTT. Its translation is CASSGAGRDEKLFF.

This chain joins TRBV24-1 and TRBJ2-3, with TRBD2 matching 9 bases. Germline CDR1 KGHDR, CDR2 SFDVKD. The CDR3 is 14 residues long. V lost 3 bases to trimming and J lost 6 bases; unmatched junction nucleotides: 3. CDR3 sequence: CATSDLAGTDTQYF. The CDR3 coding sequence is TGTGCCACCAGTGATCTAGCGGGAACTGATACGCAGTATTTT.

Details on this clone: The same CDR3 also results from other DNA sequences found in this sample. The chain recombines TRBV5-1 with TRBJ2-3, with 11 positions matching TRBD2. The CDR3 runs 14 residues. The V segment lost 4 bases and the J segment 4 bases; nucleotides outside the gene matches: 2. In germline, CDR1 is SGHRS, CDR2 YFSETQ. The CDR3 region has the DNA TGCGCCAGCAGCCCACTAGCGGGAGCAGATACGCAGTATTTT. It is translated as CASSPLAGADTQYF. The full variable domain, with the rest looked up from reference TRBV5-1 and TRBJ2-3, is KAGVTQTPRYLIKTRGQQVTLSCSPISGHRSVSWYQQTPGQGLQFLFEYFSETQRNKGNFPGRFSGRQFSNSRSEMNVSTLELGDSALYLCASSPLAGADTQYFGPGTRLTVL.

The chain uses TRBV18 and TRBJ2-1; D possibly corresponds to TRBD2 (6 bases). Trimming removed 3 bases from V and 10 bases from J, with 10 bases in between. The germline CDR1 and CDR2 sequences are KGHSH and LQKENI. The CDR3 has 12 amino acids. The CDR3 loop is CASSPSAGEQFF. CDR3 bases: TGTGCCAGCTCACCGTCCGCGGGAGAGCAGTTCTTC.

This clone has ten or more counts. This chain joins TRBV24-1 and TRBJ2-1; 10 bases fit TRBD2. The CDR3 totals 15 residues. V trimming: 9 bases; J trimming: 6 bases; junction bases outside the gene matches: 10. Germline V gene lookup returns CDR1 KGHDR and CDR2 SFDVKD. The chain's CDR3 is CATVPRTSGSNEQFF. CDR3 coding DNA: TGTGCCACCGTCCCCCGGACTAGCGGCTCCAATGAGCAGTTCTTC.

The rearrangement joins TRBV7-9 to TRBJ1-1; perhaps TRBD1 as D (5 bases). CDR3 size: 15 residues. Germline CDR1 and CDR2: SEHNR and FQNEAQ (reference sequence). Trimming pared 4 bases from V and 8 bases from J, leaving 20 bases between. CDR3 in DNA: TGTGCCAGCAGCTCGTGGGAGGGACCCAGCTGGGAAGCTTTCTTT. Amino acids: CASSSWEGPSWEAFF.

This sequence joins TRBV10-3 and TRBJ2-7; tentative D call: TRBD1 (6 bases). V lost 5 bases and J lost 0, with 11 bases in between. From germline, CDR1 is ENHRY and CDR2 SYGVKD. The CDR3 consists of 14 residues. For the CDR3, the DNA is TGTGCCATCAGTCCAACAGGGATCTCCTACGAGCAGTACTTC. This sequence encodes CAISPTGISYEQYF.

This chain joins TRBV12-3 or TRBV12-4 and TRBJ2-7; 10 nucleotides line up with TRBD1. The CDR3 covers 13 residues. After removal of 5 bases from V and 6 bases from J, the junction contained 4 bases not matched to a gene. The CDR3 DNA sequence: TGTGCCAGCAGTCCGGGACAGGGGCGCGAGCAGTACTTC. It is translated as CASSPGQGREQYF.

Only one count was recorded for this clone. This sequence joins TRBV6-6 and TRBJ2-7, with TRBD2 matching 10 bases. The V segment lost 8 bases and the J segment 4 bases; nucleotides outside the gene matches: 5. Germline assignment: CDR1 MNHNY and CDR2 SVGAGI (reference sequence). CDR3 size: 13 residues. The CDR3 region is CASFPSGGYEQYF. DNA of the CDR3: TGTGCCAGCTTCCCTAGCGGGGGATACGAGCAGTACTTC.